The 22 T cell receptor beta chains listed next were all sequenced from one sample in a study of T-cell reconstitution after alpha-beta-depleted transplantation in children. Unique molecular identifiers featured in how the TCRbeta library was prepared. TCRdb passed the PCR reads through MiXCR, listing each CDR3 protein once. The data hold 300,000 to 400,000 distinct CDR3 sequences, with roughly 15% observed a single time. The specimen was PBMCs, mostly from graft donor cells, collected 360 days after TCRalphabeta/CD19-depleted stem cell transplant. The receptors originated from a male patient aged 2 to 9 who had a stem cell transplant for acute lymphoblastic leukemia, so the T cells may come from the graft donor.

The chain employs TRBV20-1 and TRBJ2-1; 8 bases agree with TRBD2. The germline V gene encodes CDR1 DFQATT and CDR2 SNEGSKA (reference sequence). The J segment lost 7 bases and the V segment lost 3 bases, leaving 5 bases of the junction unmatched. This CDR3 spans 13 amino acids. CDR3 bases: TGCAGTGCTAGCGGGAGGGCCAGGAATGAGCAGTTCTTC. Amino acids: CSASGRARNEQFF.

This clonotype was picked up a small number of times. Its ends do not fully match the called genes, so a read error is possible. The CDR3 region has the DNA TGTGCCAGCGGTGAACCCGGATATAGCAATCAGCCCCAGCATTTT. It codes for CASGEPGYSNQPQHF. The chain recombines TRBV6-1 with TRBJ1-5; no clear D. The germline gives CDR1 MNHNS, CDR2 SASEGT. The CDR3 contains 15 residues.

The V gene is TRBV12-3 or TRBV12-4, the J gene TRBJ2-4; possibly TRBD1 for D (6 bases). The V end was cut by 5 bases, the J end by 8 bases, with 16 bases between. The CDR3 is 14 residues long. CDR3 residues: CASSPYRVGDIQYF. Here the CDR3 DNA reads TGTGCCAGCAGTCCTTACAGGGTTGGTGACATTCAGTACTTC.

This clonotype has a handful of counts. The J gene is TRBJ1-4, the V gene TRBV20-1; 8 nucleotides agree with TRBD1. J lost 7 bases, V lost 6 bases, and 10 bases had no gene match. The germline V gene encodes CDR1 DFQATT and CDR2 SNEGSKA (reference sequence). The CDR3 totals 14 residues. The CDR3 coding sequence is TGCAGTGCCAATATACCAGGGGGCCTTGAAAAACTGTTTTTT. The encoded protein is CSANIPGGLEKLFF.

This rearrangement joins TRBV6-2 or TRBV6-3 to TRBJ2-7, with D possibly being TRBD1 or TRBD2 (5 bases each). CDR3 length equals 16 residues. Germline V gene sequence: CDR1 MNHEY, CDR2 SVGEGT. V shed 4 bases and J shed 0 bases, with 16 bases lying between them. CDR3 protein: CASSSLHSGLSYEQYF. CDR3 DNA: TGTGCCAGCAGTTCCCTCCACTCGGGGCTCTCCTACGAGCAGTACTTC.

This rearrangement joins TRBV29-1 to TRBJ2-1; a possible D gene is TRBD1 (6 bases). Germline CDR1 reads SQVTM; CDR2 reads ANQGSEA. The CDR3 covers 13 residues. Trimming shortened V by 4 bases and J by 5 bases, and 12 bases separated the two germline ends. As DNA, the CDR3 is TGCAGCGTTGTTTGGACAGCAGACAATGAGCAGTTCTTC. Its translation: CSVVWTADNEQFF.

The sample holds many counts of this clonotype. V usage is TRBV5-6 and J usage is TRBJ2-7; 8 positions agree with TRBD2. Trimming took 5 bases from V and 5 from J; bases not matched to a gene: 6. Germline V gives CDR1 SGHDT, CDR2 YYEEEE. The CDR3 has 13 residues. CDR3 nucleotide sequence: TGTGCCAGCAGTTTGACTAGCGTGGACGAGCAGTACTTC. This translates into CASSLTSVDEQYF. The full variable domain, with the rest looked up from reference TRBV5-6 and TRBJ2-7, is DAGVTQSPTHLIKTRGQQVTLRCSPKSGHDTVSWYQQALGQGPQFIFQYYEEEERQRGNFPDRFSGHQFPNYSSELNVNALLLGDSALYLCASSLTSVDEQYFGPGTRLTVT.

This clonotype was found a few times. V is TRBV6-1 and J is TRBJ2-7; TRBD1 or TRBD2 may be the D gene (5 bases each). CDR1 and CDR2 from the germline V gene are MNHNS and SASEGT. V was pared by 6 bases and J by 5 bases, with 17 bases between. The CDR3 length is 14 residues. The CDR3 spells CASSLGLGEDEQYF. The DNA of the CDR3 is TGTGCCAGCAGCTTGGGCTTGGGGGAAGACGAGCAGTACTTC.

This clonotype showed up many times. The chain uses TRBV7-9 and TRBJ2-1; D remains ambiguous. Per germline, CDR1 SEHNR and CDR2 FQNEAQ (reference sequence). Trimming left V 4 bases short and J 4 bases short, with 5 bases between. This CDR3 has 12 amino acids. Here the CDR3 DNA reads TGTGCCAGCAGCTCCCCGTACAATGAGCAGTTCTTC. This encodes CASSSPYNEQFF.

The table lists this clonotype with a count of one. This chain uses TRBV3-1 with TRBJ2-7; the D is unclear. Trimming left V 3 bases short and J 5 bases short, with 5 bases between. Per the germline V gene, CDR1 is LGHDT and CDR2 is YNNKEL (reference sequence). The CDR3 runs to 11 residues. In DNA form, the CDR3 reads TGTGCCAGCAGCCATGTAGACGAGCAGTACTTC. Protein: CASSHVDEQYF.

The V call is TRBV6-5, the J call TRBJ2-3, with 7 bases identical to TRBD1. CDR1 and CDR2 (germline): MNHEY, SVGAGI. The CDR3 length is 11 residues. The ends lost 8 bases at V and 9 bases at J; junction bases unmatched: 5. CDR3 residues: CASDRDGTQYF. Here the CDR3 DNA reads TGTGCCAGCGACAGGGACGGGACGCAGTATTTT.

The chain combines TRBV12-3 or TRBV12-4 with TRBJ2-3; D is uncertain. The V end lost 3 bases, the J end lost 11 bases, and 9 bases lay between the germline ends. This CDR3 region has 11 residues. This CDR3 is CASSFGLEQYF. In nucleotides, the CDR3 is TGTGCCAGCAGTTTCGGATTGGAGCAGTATTTT.

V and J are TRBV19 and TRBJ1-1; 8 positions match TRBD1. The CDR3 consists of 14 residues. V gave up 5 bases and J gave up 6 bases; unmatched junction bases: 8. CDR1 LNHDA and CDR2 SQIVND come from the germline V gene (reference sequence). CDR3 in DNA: TGTGCCAGTAGTCCCGGACAGGGCACCGCTGAAGCTTTCTTT. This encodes CASSPGQGTAEAFF.

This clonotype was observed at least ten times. For the CDR3, the DNA is TGCGCCAGCAGCTTAAACAGGGTATACAATGAGCAGTTCTTC. Encoded protein: CASSLNRVYNEQFF. The J gene is TRBJ2-1, the V gene TRBV5-1, with D tentatively TRBD1 (6 bases). Trimming shortened V by 2 bases and J by 4 bases, and 10 bases separated the two germline ends. CDR3 length: 14 amino acids. The germline gives CDR1 SGHRS, CDR2 YFSETQ. The variable domain in full, with the rest retrieved from reference TRBV5-1 and TRBJ2-1, is KAGVTQTPRYLIKTRGQQVTLSCSPISGHRSVSWYQQTPGQGLQFLFEYFSETQRNKGNFPGRFSGRQFSNSRSEMNVSTLELGDSALYLCASSLNRVYNEQFFGPGTRLTVL.

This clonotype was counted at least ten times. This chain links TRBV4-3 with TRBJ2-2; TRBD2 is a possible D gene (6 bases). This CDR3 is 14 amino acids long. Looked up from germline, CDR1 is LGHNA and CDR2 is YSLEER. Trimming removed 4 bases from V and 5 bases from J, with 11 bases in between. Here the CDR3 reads CASSPVAGTGELFF. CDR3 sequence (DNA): TGCGCCAGCAGCCCCGTGGCGGGAACCGGGGAGCTGTTTTTT.

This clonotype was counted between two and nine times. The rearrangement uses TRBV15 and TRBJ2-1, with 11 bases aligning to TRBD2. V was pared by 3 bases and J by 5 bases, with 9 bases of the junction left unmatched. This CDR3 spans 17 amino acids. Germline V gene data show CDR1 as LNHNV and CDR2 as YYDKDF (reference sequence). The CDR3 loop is CATSRGILTSGNNEQFF. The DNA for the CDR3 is TGTGCCACCAGCAGGGGGATTCTGACTAGCGGGAACAATGAGCAGTTCTTC. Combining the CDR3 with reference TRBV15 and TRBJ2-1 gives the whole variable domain DAMVIQNPRYQVTQFGKPVTLSCSQTLNHNVMYWYQQKSSQAPKLLFHYYDKDFNNEADTPDNFQSRRPNTSFCFLDIRSPGLGDTAMYLCATSRGILTSGNNEQFFGPGTRLTVL.

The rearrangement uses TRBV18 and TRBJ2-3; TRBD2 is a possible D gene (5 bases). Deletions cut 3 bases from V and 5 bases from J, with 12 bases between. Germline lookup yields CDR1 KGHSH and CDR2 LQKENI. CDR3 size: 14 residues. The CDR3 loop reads CASSPRVGGDTQYF. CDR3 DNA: TGTGCCAGCTCACCTCGGGTCGGAGGAGATACGCAGTATTTT. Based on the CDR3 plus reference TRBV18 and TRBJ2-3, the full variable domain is NAGVMQNPRHLVRRRGQEARLRCSPMKGHSHVYWYRQLPEEGLKFMVYLQKENIIDESGMPKERFSAEFPKEGPSILRIQQVVRGDSAAYFCASSPRVGGDTQYFGPGTRLTVL.

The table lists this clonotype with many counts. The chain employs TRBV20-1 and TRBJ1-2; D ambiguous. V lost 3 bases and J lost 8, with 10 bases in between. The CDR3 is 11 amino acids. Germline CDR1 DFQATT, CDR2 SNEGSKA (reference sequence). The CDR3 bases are TGCAGTGCTAGCAGTTTGGGGGGCTACACCTTC. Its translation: CSASSLGGYTF.

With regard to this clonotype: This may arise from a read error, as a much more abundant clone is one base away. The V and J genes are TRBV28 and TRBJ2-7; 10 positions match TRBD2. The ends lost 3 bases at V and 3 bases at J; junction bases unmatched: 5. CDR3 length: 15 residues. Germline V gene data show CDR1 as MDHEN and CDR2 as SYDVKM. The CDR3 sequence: CASSFPGTSVYEQYF. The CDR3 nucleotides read TGTGCCAGCAGTTTCCCCGGGACTAGCGTCTACGAGCAGTACTTC.

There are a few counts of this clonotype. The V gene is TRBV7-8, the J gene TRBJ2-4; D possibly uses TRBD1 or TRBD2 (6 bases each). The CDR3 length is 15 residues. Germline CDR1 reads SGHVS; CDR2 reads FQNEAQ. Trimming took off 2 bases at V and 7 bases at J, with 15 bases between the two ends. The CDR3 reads CASSLQGTLGNIQYF. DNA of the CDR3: TGTGCCAGCAGCTTACAGGGGACTCTAGGGAACATTCAGTACTTC.

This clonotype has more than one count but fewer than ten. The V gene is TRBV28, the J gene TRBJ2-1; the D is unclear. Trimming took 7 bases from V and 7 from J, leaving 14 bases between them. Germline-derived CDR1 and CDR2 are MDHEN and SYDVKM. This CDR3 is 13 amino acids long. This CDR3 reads CASNKVNTNEQFF. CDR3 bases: TGTGCCAGCAACAAAGTTAATACGAATGAGCAGTTCTTC.

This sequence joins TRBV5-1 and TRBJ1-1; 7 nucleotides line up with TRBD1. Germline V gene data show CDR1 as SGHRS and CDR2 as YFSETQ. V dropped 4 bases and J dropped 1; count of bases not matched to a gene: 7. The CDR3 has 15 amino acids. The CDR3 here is CASSLRTGPNTEAFF. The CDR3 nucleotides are TGCGCCAGCAGCCTGAGGACAGGTCCGAACACTGAAGCTTTCTTT.